This T cell receptor beta chain was found in a study of T cells in Graves' hyperthyroidism and ophthalmopathy. Diagnoses used clinical symptoms, serum thyroxine and TRAb, thyroid ultrasound and orbital computed tomography. Study results and caveats: Within blood appeared most thyroid clonotypes that had expanded above 0.001.

CDR1 is SGHTA, CDR2 FQGNSA, per germline. V gave up 1 base and J gave up 1 base, with 11 bases separating them. The CDR3 has 15 residues. This clonotype was seen more than once but under ten times. The antigen remains unidentified. Researchers amplified the TCR beta CDR3 regions from RNA transcripts. Initially, a first-round RT-PCR of the TCR CDR3 employed the HTBI primer set. One entry per CDR3 protein, called by TCRdb with MiXCR from the multiplex PCR reads. This sample has 550,000 to 800,000 distinct CDR3 sequences; 15% to 20% occur once, and the top ten carry 15% to 18%. The clonotype comes from a man aged 50-60 years with Graves' hyperthyroidism. The V call is TRBV7-2, the J call TRBJ2-7; possibly TRBD1 for D (6 bases). The sample was blood. DNA of the CDR3: TGTGCCAGCAGCTTAGACTGGACAGCTTCCTACGAGCAGTACTTC. Translating it yields CASSLDWTASYEQYF.